This TCR beta chain was identified in a study of cytomegalovirus exposure and HLA in healthy donors. The donors were part of the validation cohort of 120 or so subjects. That cohort was separate from the first cohort, which comprised roughly 670 subjects. Generated by immunoSEQ multiplex PCR, the TCRdb table keeps only in-frame clones and is missing some. Of 150,000 to 200,000 clones in the sample, 89% were seen once. The J segment lost 2 bases and the V segment lost 6 bases, leaving 6 bases of the junction unmatched. This CDR3 is built from 15 residues. The germline gives CDR1 SNHLY, CDR2 FYNNEI. The receptor comes from a man between 18 and 29 years old in good health and CMV-seropositive. The material sequenced was PBMCs. The chain combines TRBV2 with TRBJ1-3, with TRBD1 matching over 8 bases. Here the CDR3 reads CASRPTGGTGNTIYF. The CDR3 DNA reads as TGTGCCAGCAGGCCCACAGGGGGAACTGGAAACACCATATATTTT.